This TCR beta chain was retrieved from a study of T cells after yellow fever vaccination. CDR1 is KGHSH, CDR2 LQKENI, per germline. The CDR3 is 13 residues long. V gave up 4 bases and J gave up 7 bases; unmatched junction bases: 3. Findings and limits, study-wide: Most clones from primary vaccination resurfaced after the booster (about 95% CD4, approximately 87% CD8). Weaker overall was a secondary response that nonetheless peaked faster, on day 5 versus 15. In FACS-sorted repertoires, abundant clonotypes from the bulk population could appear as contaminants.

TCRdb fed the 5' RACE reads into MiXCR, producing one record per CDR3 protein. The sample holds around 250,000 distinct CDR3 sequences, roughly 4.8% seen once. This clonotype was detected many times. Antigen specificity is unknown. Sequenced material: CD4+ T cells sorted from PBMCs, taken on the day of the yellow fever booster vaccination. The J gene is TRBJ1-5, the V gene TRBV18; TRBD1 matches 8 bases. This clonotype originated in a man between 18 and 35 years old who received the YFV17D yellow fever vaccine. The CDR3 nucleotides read TGTGCCAGCTCACAACAGGGGGGGCAGCCCCAGCATTTT. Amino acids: CASSQQGGQPQHF.